Listed below are T cell receptor beta chains from one sample, sequenced in a study of blood T cell repertoires in COVID-19. Assay used: immunoSEQ multiplex PCR; TCRdb lists only in-frame clones, some missing. The table has 120,000 to 150,000 clones, approximately 89% seen once. The sequenced material came from peripheral blood. Source of these receptors: a human donor in a cohort sampled during active COVID-19. CDR3s include the opening cysteine and the closing phenylalanine or tryptophan. Fields, in order: D gene, J gene, clone size, V gene, CDR3 DNA, CDR3 protein. The D gene is left open where the match is weak. Clone size, where shown, is once, few, many, or a class for clones that have expanded.

D gene: NA
J gene: TRBJ1-3
clone size: NA
V gene: TRBV5-1
CDR3 DNA: TGCGCCAGCAGCACTGGGAGTACTGGAAACACCATATATTTT
CDR3 protein: CASSTGSTGNTIYF

D gene: TRBD1
J gene: TRBJ2-4
clone size: NA
V gene: TRBV4-3
CDR3 DNA: TGCGCCAGCAGCCAAGACCCGGGGCAGGGGGCAAACATTCAGTACTTC
CDR3 protein: CASSQDPGQGANIQYF

D gene: NA
J gene: TRBJ2-1
clone size: NA
V gene: TRBV5-4
CDR3 DNA: TGTGCCAGCAGCTTGAGGGCCAGGGCACCCTACAATGAGCAGTTCTTC
CDR3 protein: CASSLRARAPYNEQFF

D gene: TRBD1
J gene: TRBJ1-4
clone size: NA
V gene: TRBV5-1
CDR3 DNA: TGCGCCAGCAGCTTTACAGGGGGCGTCCTGGAAAAACTGTTTTTT
CDR3 protein: CASSFTGGVLEKLFF

D gene: TRBD1
J gene: TRBJ1-1
clone size: NA
V gene: TRBV12-3/TRBV12-4
CDR3 DNA: TGTGCCAGCACCTCAGACAGGGTCACTGAAGCTTTCTTT
CDR3 protein: CASTSDRVTEAFF

D gene: TRBD1
J gene: TRBJ1-2
clone size: NA
V gene: TRBV2
CDR3 DNA: TGTGCCAGCAGTGAAGCTCCGGGACAGGGACACTATGGCTACACCTTC
CDR3 protein: CASSEAPGQGHYGYTF

D gene: TRBD1
J gene: TRBJ2-2
clone size: NA
V gene: TRBV19
CDR3 DNA: TGTGCCAGTAGTATAGACGGACAGGGGGCCGGGGAGCTGTTTTTT
CDR3 protein: CASSIDGQGAGELFF

D gene: NA
J gene: TRBJ2-6
clone size: NA
V gene: TRBV19
CDR3 DNA: TGTGCCAGTAGTATGTTACAGGGTAGCTCTGGGGCCAACGTCCTGACTTTC
CDR3 protein: CASSMLQGSSGANVLTF

D gene: NA
J gene: TRBJ1-2
clone size: few
V gene: TRBV6-5
CDR3 DNA: TGTGCCAGCAGTTACTCGCGGAGTTATGGCTACACCTTC
CDR3 protein: CASSYSRSYGYTF

D gene: TRBD2
J gene: TRBJ2-3
clone size: NA
V gene: TRBV5-1
CDR3 DNA: TGCGCCAGCAGCTTCTTTCCTAGCGGGCGCACAGATACGCAGTATTTT
CDR3 protein: CASSFFPSGRTDTQYF

D gene: NA
J gene: TRBJ1-4
clone size: NA
V gene: TRBV12-3/TRBV12-4
CDR3 DNA: TGTGCCAGCAGGGAGGGCGAAAAACTGTTTTTT
CDR3 protein: CASREGEKLFF

D gene: NA
J gene: TRBJ2-3
clone size: NA
V gene: TRBV19
CDR3 DNA: TGTGCCAGTAGTCCGGACCGGGGGTCGTTGGATGATACGCAGTATTTT
CDR3 protein: CASSPDRGSLDDTQYF

D gene: TRBD1
J gene: TRBJ2-3
clone size: NA
V gene: TRBV5-1
CDR3 DNA: TGCGCCAGCAGCCAACAGGGGGCCGGCACAGATACGCAGTATTTT
CDR3 protein: CASSQQGAGTDTQYF

D gene: TRBD2
J gene: TRBJ2-5
clone size: NA
V gene: TRBV7-6
CDR3 DNA: TGTGCCAGCAGCTTACTGGCGGCTAGCGGGGGGCAAGAGACCCAGTACTTC
CDR3 protein: CASSLLAASGGQETQYF

D gene: TRBD1
J gene: TRBJ1-2
clone size: NA
V gene: TRBV5-4
CDR3 DNA: TGTGCCAGCAGACCCGGACAGGGCGGGGTGCTGTATGGCTACACCTTC
CDR3 protein: CASRPGQGGVLYGYTF

D gene: NA
J gene: TRBJ2-7
clone size: NA
V gene: TRBV7-2
CDR3 DNA: TGTGCCAGCAGCTTTGGCCGGGGTAGCTCCTACGAGCAGTACTTC
CDR3 protein: CASSFGRGSSYEQYF

D gene: TRBD2
J gene: TRBJ2-1
clone size: NA
V gene: TRBV7-3
CDR3 DNA: TGTGCCAGCAGCTTCCGGACTAGCGGCCTATACAATGAGCAGTTCTTC
CDR3 protein: CASSFRTSGLYNEQFF

D gene: NA
J gene: TRBJ2-5
clone size: NA
V gene: TRBV12-3/TRBV12-4
CDR3 DNA: TGTGCCAGCAACCCGGGGGGCTGGGAGACCCAGTACTTC
CDR3 protein: CASNPGGWETQYF

D gene: TRBD2
J gene: TRBJ2-5
clone size: NA
V gene: TRBV7-9
CDR3 DNA: TGTGCCAGCAGCACCGGGACTAGCGGGGGGGCCGGGGAGACCCAGTACTTC
CDR3 protein: CASSTGTSGGAGETQYF

D gene: NA
J gene: TRBJ2-3
clone size: NA
V gene: TRBV6-4
CDR3 DNA: TGTGCCAGCAGTGAGGGACTTAGCACAGATACGCAGTATTTT
CDR3 protein: CASSEGLSTDTQYF

D gene: NA
J gene: TRBJ1-2
clone size: NA
V gene: TRBV5-4
CDR3 DNA: TGTGCCAGCAGCTTGGCTGCGACAGATGGCTACACCTTC
CDR3 protein: CASSLAATDGYTF

D gene: NA
J gene: TRBJ2-5
clone size: NA
V gene: TRBV9
CDR3 DNA: TGTGCCACCCGATCGAATCCAGGCCCAGGGACCCAGTACTTC
CDR3 protein: CATRSNPGPGTQYF

D gene: NA
J gene: TRBJ1-2
clone size: NA
V gene: TRBV19
CDR3 DNA: TGTGCCAGTAGTATAGTCCCCGAGGACTATGGCTACACCTTC
CDR3 protein: CASSIVPEDYGYTF

D gene: TRBD1
J gene: TRBJ1-5
clone size: NA
V gene: TRBV5-4
CDR3 DNA: TGTGCCAGCAGCCAGGACAGGGGCAATCAGCCCCAGCATTTT
CDR3 protein: CASSQDRGNQPQHF

D gene: NA
J gene: TRBJ1-3
clone size: NA
V gene: TRBV25-1
CDR3 DNA: TGTGCCAGCAGTGAGCGAGGAAACACCATATATTTT
CDR3 protein: CASSERGNTIYF

D gene: NA
J gene: TRBJ1-1
clone size: NA
V gene: TRBV7-8
CDR3 DNA: TGTGCCAGCAGCTTAGGGACAGCTCTGGCCCTCACTGAAGCTTTCTTT
CDR3 protein: CASSLGTALALTEAFF

D gene: TRBD1
J gene: TRBJ2-7
clone size: NA
V gene: TRBV18
CDR3 DNA: TGTGCCAGCTCACCGGACAGGGGAGAGGTACAGGGGTACTACGAGCAGTACTTC
CDR3 protein: CASSPDRGEVQGYYEQYF

D gene: NA
J gene: TRBJ2-3
clone size: NA
V gene: TRBV7-2
CDR3 DNA: TGTGCCAGCAGCTTAGAGGTACAGCTCACAGATACGCAGTATTTT
CDR3 protein: CASSLEVQLTDTQYF

D gene: NA
J gene: TRBJ2-2
clone size: once
V gene: TRBV4-3
CDR3 DNA: TGCGCCAGCAGCCAAGATGGGCATTACACCGGGGAGCTGTTTTTT
CDR3 protein: CASSQDGHYTGELFF

D gene: NA
J gene: TRBJ2-3
clone size: NA
V gene: TRBV9
CDR3 DNA: TGTGCCAGCAGCCCACATGAAGATACGCAGTATTTT
CDR3 protein: CASSPHEDTQYF